This T cell receptor (beta chain) was found in a study of OX40 agonist ivuxolimab in advanced cancers. General study findings and limits: Doses of 0.1 to 3.0 mg/kg were accompanied by clonal expansion of CD4+ and CD8+ blood T cells by week 6. Partial responders receiving 0.1-3.0 mg/kg showed among the lowest clonal expansion.

Details on this clone: What it binds is not known.

Assay: immunoSEQ multiplex PCR; the TCRdb copy retains only in-frame clones and omits some. The sample comprises 70,000 or so clones, about 90% of which are singletons, and about 10% rests with the top ten. The CDR3 extends over 12 amino acids. V shed 7 bases and J shed 4 bases, with 10 bases lying between them. Germline CDR1 and CDR2: ENHRY and SYGVKD. The chain links TRBV10-3 to TRBJ1-2, with a possible D match to TRBD1 (5 bases). This specimen consisted of CD4+ or CD8+ T cells sorted from blood, obtained in a trial of the OX40 agonist ivuxolimab. This receptor was identified in an adult with an advanced solid tumor such as melanoma, head and neck, liver or kidney cancer. CDR3 bases: TGTGCCATCACCGAGGGGTTCTATGGCTACACCTTC. Translating it yields CAITEGFYGYTF.